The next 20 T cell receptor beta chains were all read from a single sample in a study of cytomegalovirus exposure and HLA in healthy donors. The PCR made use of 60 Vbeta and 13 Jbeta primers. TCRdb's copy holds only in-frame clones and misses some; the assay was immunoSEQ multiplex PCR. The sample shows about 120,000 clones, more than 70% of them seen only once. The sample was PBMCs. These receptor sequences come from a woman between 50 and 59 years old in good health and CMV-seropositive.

CDR3 coding DNA: TGTGCCAGTCAGAATCCATACAGGGTCAAGGACACTGAAGCTTTCTTT. Translated, it gives CASQNPYRVKDTEAFF. This chain uses TRBV19 with TRBJ1-1; D possibly corresponds to TRBD1 (6 bases). The V end lost 8 bases, the J end lost 3 bases, and 22 bases lay between the germline ends. CDR1 is LNHDA and CDR2 is SQIVND in the germline V gene (reference sequence). CDR3 length: 16 amino acids.

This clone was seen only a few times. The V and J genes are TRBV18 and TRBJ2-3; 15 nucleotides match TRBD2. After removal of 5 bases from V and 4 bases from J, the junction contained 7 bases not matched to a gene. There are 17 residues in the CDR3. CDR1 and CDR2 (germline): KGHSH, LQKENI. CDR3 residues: CASSSGLAGGPADTQYF. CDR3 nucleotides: TGTGCCAGCTCATCCGGACTAGCGGGAGGGCCAGCAGATACGCAGTATTTT.

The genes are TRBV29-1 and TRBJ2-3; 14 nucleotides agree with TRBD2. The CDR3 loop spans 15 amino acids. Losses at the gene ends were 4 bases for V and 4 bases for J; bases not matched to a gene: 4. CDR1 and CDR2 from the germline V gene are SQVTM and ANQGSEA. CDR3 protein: CSVGGLAGAADTQYF. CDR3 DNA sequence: TGCAGCGTTGGGGGACTAGCGGGAGCCGCAGATACGCAGTATTTT.

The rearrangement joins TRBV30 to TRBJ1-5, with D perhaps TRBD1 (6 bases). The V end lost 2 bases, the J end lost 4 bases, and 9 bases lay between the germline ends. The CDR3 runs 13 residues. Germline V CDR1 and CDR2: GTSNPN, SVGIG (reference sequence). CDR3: CAWSTRGNQPQHF. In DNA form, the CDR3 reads TGTGCCTGGAGTACCAGGGGTAATCAGCCCCAGCATTTT. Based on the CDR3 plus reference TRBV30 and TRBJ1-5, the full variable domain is SQTIHQWPATLVQPVGSPLSLECTVEGTSNPNLYWYRQAAGRGLQLLFYSVGIGQISSEVPQNLSASRPQDRQFILSSKKLLLSDSGFYLCAWSTRGNQPQHFGDGTRLSIL.

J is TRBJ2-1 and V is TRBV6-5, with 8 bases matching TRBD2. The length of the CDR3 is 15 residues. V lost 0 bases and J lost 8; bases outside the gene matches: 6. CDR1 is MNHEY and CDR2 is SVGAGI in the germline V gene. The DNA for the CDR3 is TGTGCCAGCAGTTACTCGTGGGGACTAGAGGATGAGCAGTTCTTC. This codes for CASSYSWGLEDEQFF.

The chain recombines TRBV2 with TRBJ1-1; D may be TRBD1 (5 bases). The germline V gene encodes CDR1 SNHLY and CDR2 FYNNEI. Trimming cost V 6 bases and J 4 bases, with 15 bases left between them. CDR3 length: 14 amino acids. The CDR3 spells CASSQGLRGTEAFF. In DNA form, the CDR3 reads TGTGCCAGCAGCCAGGGACTCAGAGGCACTGAAGCTTTCTTT.

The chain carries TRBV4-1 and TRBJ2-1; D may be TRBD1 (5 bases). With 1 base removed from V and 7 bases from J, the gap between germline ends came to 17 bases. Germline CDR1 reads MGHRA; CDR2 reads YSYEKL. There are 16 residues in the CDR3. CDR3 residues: CASSQGTDRTSNEQFF. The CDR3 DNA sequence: TGCGCCAGCAGCCAAGGAACTGACAGAACGAGTAATGAGCAGTTCTTC.

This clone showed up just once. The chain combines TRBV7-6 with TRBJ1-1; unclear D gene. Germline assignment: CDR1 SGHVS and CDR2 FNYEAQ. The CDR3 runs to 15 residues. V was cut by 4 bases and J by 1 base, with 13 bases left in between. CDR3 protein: CASSSTRIGNTEAFF. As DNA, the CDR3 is TGTGCCAGCAGCTCTACTCGAATCGGGAACACTGAAGCTTTCTTT.

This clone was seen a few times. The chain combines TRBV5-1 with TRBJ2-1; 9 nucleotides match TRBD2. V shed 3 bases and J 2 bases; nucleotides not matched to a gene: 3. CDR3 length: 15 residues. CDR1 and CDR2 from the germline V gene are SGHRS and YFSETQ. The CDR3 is CASSSGTSPYNEQFF. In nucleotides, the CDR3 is TGCGCCAGCAGCTCCGGGACTAGCCCCTACAATGAGCAGTTCTTC.

The CDR3 nucleotides are TGTGCCAGCAGAAACAGGGGGGTCCACGAGCAGTACTTC. As protein: CASRNRGVHEQYF. V gene TRBV27 combines with J gene TRBJ2-7; 8 bases are shared with TRBD1. The ends lost 6 bases at V and 5 bases at J; junction bases unmatched: 6. Per the germline V gene, CDR1 is MNHEY and CDR2 is SMNVEV (reference sequence). This CDR3 region has 13 residues.

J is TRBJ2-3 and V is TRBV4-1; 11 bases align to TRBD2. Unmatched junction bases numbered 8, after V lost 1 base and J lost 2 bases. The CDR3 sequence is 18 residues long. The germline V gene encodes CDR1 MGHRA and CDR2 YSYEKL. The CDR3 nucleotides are TGCGCCAGCAGCCAAGTTGGGCTAGCGGGAGGTGACACAGATACGCAGTATTTT. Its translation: CASSQVGLAGGDTDTQYF.

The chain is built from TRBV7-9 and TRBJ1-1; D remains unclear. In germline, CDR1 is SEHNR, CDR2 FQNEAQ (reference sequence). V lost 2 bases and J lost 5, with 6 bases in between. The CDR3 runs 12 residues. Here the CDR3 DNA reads TGTGCCAGCAGCTTACTGGCTACTGAAGCTTTCTTT. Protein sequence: CASSLLATEAFF.

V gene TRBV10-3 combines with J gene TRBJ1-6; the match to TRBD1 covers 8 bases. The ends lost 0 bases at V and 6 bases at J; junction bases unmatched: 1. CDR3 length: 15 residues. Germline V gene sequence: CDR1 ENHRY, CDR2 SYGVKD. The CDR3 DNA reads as TGTGCCATCAGTGAGTCGGGGACAGGTAATTCACCCCTCCACTTT. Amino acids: CAISESGTGNSPLHF.

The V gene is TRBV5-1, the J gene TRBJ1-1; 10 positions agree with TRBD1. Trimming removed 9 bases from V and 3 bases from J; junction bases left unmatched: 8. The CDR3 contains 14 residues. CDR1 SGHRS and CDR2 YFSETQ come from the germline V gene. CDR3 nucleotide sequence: TGCGCCACCGGGACAGGGGTGGGGGACACTGAAGCTTTCTTT. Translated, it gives CATGTGVGDTEAFF.

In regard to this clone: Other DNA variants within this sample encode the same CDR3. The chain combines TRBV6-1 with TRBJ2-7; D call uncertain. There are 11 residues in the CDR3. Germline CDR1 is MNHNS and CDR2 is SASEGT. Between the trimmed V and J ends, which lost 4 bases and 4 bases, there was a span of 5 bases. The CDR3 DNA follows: TGTGCCAGCAGTGGCACTTACGAGCAGTACTTC. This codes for CASSGTYEQYF.

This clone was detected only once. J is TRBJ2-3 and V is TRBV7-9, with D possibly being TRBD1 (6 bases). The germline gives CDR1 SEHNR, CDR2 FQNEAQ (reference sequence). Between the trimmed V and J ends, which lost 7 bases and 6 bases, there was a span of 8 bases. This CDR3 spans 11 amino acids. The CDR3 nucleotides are TGTGCCAGCAACAGGGTCGATACGCAGTATTTT. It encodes CASNRVDTQYF.

CDR3 DNA: TGTGCCAGCAGTGAAGGGAGCCCCCGAGGGTACACCTTC. This gives the protein CASSEGSPRGYTF. This sequence joins TRBV6-1 and TRBJ1-2; D call uncertain. This CDR3 contains 13 residues. The germline V gene has CDR1 MNHNS and CDR2 SASEGT. Trimming removed 1 base from V and 11 bases from J, with 14 bases in between.

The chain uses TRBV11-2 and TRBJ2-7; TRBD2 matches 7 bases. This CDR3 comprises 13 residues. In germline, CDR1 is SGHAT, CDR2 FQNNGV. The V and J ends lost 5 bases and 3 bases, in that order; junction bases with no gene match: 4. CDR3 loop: CASSAGTNYEQYF. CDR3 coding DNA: TGTGCCAGCAGCGCCGGGACTAACTACGAGCAGTACTTC. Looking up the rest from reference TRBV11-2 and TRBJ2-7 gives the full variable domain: EAGVAQSPRYKIIEKRQSVAFWCNPISGHATLYWYQQILGQGPKLLIQFQNNGVVDDSQLPKDRFSAERLKGVDSTLKIQPAKLEDSAVYLCASSAGTNYEQYFGPGTRLTVT.

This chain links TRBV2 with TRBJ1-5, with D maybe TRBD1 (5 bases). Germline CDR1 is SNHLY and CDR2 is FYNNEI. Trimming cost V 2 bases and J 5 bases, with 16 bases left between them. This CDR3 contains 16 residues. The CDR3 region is CASSEQGLLNHQPQHF. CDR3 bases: TGTGCCAGCAGTGAACAGGGTCTACTGAATCATCAGCCCCAGCATTTT.

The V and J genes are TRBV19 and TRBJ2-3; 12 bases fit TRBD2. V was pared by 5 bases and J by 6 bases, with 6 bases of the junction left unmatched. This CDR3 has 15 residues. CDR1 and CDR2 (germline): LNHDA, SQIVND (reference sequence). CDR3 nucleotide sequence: TGTGCCAGTAGTCGCGGTCTAGCGGGAGGGGATACGCAGTATTTT. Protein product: CASSRGLAGGDTQYF.